The rows below give T cell receptor beta chains drawn from one sample of a study of beta chain features in type 1 diabetes. The table came from immunoSEQ multiplex PCR; TCRdb's copy has only in-frame clones and leaves some out. The sample contains under 200,000 clones, about 9.3% of which appear only once. The sequencing input was central memory CD4+ T cells from blood. Receptor source: a man younger than 40 with type 1 diabetes. Each CDR3 is given with its conserved first and last residue. D genes are given only for firm matches. Expanded clones get a size class; other rows say once, few or many, or leave the size out.

v_call: TRBV6-5
d_call: TRBD1
clone_size: few
j_call: TRBJ1-4
cdr3_nt: TGTGCCAGCAGTCGGTCGTCAGGGGGAAAACTGTTTTTT
cdr3_aa: CASSRSSGGKLFF

v_call: TRBV28
d_call: .
clone_size: few
j_call: TRBJ2-7
cdr3_nt: TGTGCCAGCAGTTTCAAAGGGGCCGGCTCCTACGAGCAGTACTTC
cdr3_aa: CASSFKGAGSYEQYF

v_call: TRBV30
d_call: .
clone_size: few
j_call: TRBJ2-7
cdr3_nt: TGTGCCTGGAGTGTATTGGGCTTCGAGCAGTACTTC
cdr3_aa: CAWSVLGFEQYF

v_call: TRBV4-3
d_call: TRBD2
clone_size: .
j_call: TRBJ2-5
cdr3_nt: TGCGCCAGCAGCCAAGGCAGGCTGGGACTAGCGGGAGGACAAGAGACCCAGTACTTC
cdr3_aa: CASSQGRLGLAGGQETQYF

v_call: TRBV6-1
d_call: TRBD1
clone_size: .
j_call: TRBJ1-2
cdr3_nt: TGTGCCAGCAGCAGACAGGGTTCATATGGCTACACCTTC
cdr3_aa: CASSRQGSYGYTF

v_call: TRBV15
d_call: .
clone_size: few
j_call: TRBJ2-3
cdr3_nt: TGTGCCACCAGCACGAGGGCGGACTCAGACACAGATACGCAGTATTTT
cdr3_aa: CATSTRADSDTDTQYF

v_call: TRBV2
d_call: .
clone_size: once
j_call: TRBJ1-2
cdr3_nt: TGTGCCAGCAGTGATCGGGGAAACTATGGCTACACCTTC
cdr3_aa: CASSDRGNYGYTF

v_call: TRBV11-2
d_call: .
clone_size: .
j_call: TRBJ2-7
cdr3_nt: TGTGCCAGCAGCTTACCTGACAGCTACGAGCAGTACTTC
cdr3_aa: CASSLPDSYEQYF

v_call: TRBV20-1
d_call: .
clone_size: .
j_call: TRBJ1-1
cdr3_nt: TGCAGTGCTAGAACAACCACTGAAGCTTTCTTT
cdr3_aa: CSARTTTEAFF

v_call: TRBV6-5
d_call: TRBD2
clone_size: .
j_call: TRBJ2-7
cdr3_nt: TGTGCCAGCAGGGTTAAAGCGGGAGGGGTTAACGAGCAGTACTTC
cdr3_aa: CASRVKAGGVNEQYF

v_call: TRBV9
d_call: TRBD2
clone_size: .
j_call: TRBJ2-1
cdr3_nt: TGTGCCAGCAGCCCATCGCTAGCGGACTTTTACAATGAGCAGTTCTTC
cdr3_aa: CASSPSLADFYNEQFF

v_call: TRBV7-6
d_call: .
clone_size: few
j_call: TRBJ2-5
cdr3_nt: TGTGCCAGCAGCTTAGGGAGTCGACAGAGGCAAGAGACCCAGTACTTC
cdr3_aa: CASSLGSRQRQETQYF

v_call: TRBV6-1
d_call: .
clone_size: .
j_call: TRBJ2-1
cdr3_nt: TGTGCCAGCAGAGAAACCCTAGCGGACAGCGACAATGAGCAGTTCTTC
cdr3_aa: CASRETLADSDNEQFF

v_call: TRBV27
d_call: .
clone_size: .
j_call: TRBJ1-1
cdr3_nt: TGTGCCAGCAGTTTATTCGGGGTTACGAACACTGAAGCTTTCTTT
cdr3_aa: CASSLFGVTNTEAFF

v_call: TRBV7-9
d_call: TRBD1
clone_size: .
j_call: TRBJ2-5
cdr3_nt: TGTGCCAGCAGCTTTATGAAGGGACAGCAAGAGACCCAGTACTTC
cdr3_aa: CASSFMKGQQETQYF

v_call: TRBV18
d_call: .
clone_size: .
j_call: TRBJ1-1
cdr3_nt: TGTGCCAGCTCGGAACGACTGGGTGAAGCTTTCTTT
cdr3_aa: CASSERLGEAFF

v_call: TRBV6-1
d_call: TRBD1
clone_size: few
j_call: TRBJ2-3
cdr3_nt: TGTGCCACCCGGGACAGGGAACCAGATACGCAGTATTTT
cdr3_aa: CATRDREPDTQYF

v_call: TRBV29-1
d_call: TRBD2
clone_size: few
j_call: TRBJ2-1
cdr3_nt: TGCAGCGTGAGCGGGAGGGCTTCCTACAATGAGCAGTTCTTC
cdr3_aa: CSVSGRASYNEQFF

v_call: TRBV7-2
d_call: .
clone_size: .
j_call: TRBJ2-3
cdr3_nt: TGTGCCAGCAGCTTAGGTAGTGCGAGAACAGATACGCAGTATTTT
cdr3_aa: CASSLGSARTDTQYF

v_call: TRBV20-1
d_call: .
clone_size: .
j_call: TRBJ2-1
cdr3_nt: TGCAGTGCTAGGATGGGACACGGACAGTTCTTC
cdr3_aa: CSARMGHGQFF

v_call: TRBV4-3
d_call: .
clone_size: .
j_call: TRBJ2-5
cdr3_nt: TGCGCCAGCAGCCATGGACTGGAACAAGAGACCCAGTACTTC
cdr3_aa: CASSHGLEQETQYF

v_call: TRBV18
d_call: .
clone_size: .
j_call: TRBJ1-1
cdr3_nt: TGTGCCAGCTCGCCACGGAGATCTGAAGCTTTCTTT
cdr3_aa: CASSPRRSEAFF

v_call: TRBV7-2
d_call: .
clone_size: .
j_call: TRBJ2-4
cdr3_nt: TGTGCCAGCAGCTTAACAGGGACCCTGGGTATTCAGTACTTC
cdr3_aa: CASSLTGTLGIQYF

v_call: TRBV18
d_call: TRBD2
clone_size: few
j_call: TRBJ2-5
cdr3_nt: TGTGCCAGCTCACCACTCTCGGGAGGGCTCCAGACCCAGTACTTC
cdr3_aa: CASSPLSGGLQTQYF

v_call: TRBV10-3
d_call: TRBD1
clone_size: few
j_call: TRBJ1-1
cdr3_nt: TGTGCCGCTCGATCAGGGGGCGAGGTGACTGAAGCTTTCTTT
cdr3_aa: CAARSGGEVTEAFF

v_call: TRBV27
d_call: .
clone_size: .
j_call: TRBJ1-2
cdr3_nt: TGTGCCAGCAGTTTAAAGAGACATCTAAATGGGTATGGCTACACCTTC
cdr3_aa: CASSLKRHLNGYGYTF

v_call: TRBV18
d_call: TRBD1
clone_size: .
j_call: TRBJ1-5
cdr3_nt: TGTGCCAGCTCACTCAACGGACAGGGGTCACATCAGCCCCAGCATTTT
cdr3_aa: CASSLNGQGSHQPQHF

v_call: TRBV4-1
d_call: TRBD1
clone_size: few
j_call: TRBJ2-7
cdr3_nt: TGCGCCAGCAGCCAGCTAATTCCCGGGACAGGGTTCGGCGAGCAGTACTTC
cdr3_aa: CASSQLIPGTGFGEQYF